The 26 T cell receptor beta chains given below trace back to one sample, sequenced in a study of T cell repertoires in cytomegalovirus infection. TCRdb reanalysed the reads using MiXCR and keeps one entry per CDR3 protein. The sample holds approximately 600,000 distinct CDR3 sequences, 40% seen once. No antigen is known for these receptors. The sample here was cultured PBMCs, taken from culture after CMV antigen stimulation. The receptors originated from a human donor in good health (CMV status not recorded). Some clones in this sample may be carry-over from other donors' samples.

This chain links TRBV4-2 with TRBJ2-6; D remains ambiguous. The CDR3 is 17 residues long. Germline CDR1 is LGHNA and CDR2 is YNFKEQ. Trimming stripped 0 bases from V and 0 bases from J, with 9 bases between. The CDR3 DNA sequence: TGTGCCAGCAGCCAAGATTGGGTGAACTCTGGGGCCAACGTCCTGACTTTC. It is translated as CASSQDWVNSGANVLTF.

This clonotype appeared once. In nucleotides, the CDR3 is TGTGCCAGCAGCTCATGGGGGACCTCTGGCTACACCTTC. Its protein is CASSSWGTSGYTF. This chain links TRBV5-4 with TRBJ1-2, with D possibly matching TRBD1 (5 bases). V was trimmed by 3 bases and J by 7 bases, leaving 13 bases between them. CDR3 length: 13 residues. Per germline, CDR1 SGHNT and CDR2 YYREEE (reference sequence).

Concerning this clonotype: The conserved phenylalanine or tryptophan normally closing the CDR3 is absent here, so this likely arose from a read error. The DNA of the CDR3 is TGTGCCAGCAGCCCACCCCGGTCAAGGGGGGAGACCCAGTACTTA. Its translation is CASSPPRSRGETQYL. The J gene is TRBJ2-5, the V gene TRBV7-2; perhaps TRBD1 as D (6 bases). Germline V gene data show CDR1 as SGHTA and CDR2 as FQGNSA. V was shortened by 5 bases and J by 5 bases, with 18 bases between the two germline ends. The CDR3 loop spans 15 amino acids.

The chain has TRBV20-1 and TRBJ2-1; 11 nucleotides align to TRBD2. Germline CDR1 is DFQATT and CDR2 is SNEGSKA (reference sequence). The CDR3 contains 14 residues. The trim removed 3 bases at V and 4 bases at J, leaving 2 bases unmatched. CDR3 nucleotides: TGCAGTGCTAGGGGACTAGCGGTATACAATGAGCAGTTCTTC. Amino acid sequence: CSARGLAVYNEQFF.

CDR3 sequence (DNA): TGTGCCAGCAGTTACGGGACAGGGGAAAATTCACCCCTCCACTTT. Translating gives CASSYGTGENSPLHF. The chain has TRBV6-5 and TRBJ1-6; TRBD1 aligns across 10 bases. CDR3 size: 15 residues. Germline values: CDR1 MNHEY, CDR2 SVGAGI. Unmatched junction bases numbered 2, after V lost 2 bases and J lost 7 bases.

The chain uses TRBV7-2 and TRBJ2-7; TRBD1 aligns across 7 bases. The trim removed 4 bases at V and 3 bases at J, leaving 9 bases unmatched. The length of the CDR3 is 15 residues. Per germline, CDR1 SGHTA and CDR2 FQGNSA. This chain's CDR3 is CASSYYRGENYEQYF. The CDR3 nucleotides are TGTGCCAGCAGCTATTACAGGGGCGAGAACTACGAGCAGTACTTC.

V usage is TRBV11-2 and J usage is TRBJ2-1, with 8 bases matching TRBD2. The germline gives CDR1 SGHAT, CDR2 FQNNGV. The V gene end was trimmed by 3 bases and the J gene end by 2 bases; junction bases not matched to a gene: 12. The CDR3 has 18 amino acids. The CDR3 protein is CASSFGGGSLRTYNEQFF. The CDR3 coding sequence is TGTGCCAGCAGCTTCGGGGGGGGGAGTCTTAGAACCTACAATGAGCAGTTCTTC. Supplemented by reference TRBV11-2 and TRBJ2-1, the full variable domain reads EAGVAQSPRYKIIEKRQSVAFWCNPISGHATLYWYQQILGQGPKLLIQFQNNGVVDDSQLPKDRFSAERLKGVDSTLKIQPAKLEDSAVYLCASSFGGGSLRTYNEQFFGPGTRLTVL.

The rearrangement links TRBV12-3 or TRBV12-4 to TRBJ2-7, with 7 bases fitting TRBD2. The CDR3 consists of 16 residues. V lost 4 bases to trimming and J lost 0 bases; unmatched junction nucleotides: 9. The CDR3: CASSWNPGGNSYEQYF. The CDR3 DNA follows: TGTGCCAGCAGTTGGAACCCCGGGGGGAACTCCTACGAGCAGTACTTC.

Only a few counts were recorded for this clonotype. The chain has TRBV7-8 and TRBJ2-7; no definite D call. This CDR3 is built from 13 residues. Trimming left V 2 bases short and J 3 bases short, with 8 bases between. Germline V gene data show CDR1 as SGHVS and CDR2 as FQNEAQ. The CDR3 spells CASSLMALYEQYF. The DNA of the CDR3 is TGTGCCAGCAGCTTAATGGCCCTCTACGAGCAGTACTTC.

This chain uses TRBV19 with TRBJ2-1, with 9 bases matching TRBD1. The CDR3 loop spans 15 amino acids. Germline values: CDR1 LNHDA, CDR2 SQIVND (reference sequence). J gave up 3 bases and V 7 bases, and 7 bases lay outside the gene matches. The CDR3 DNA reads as TGTGCCAGTAAGAGGTGGGACAGGGTCTACAATGAGCAGTTCTTC. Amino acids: CASKRWDRVYNEQFF. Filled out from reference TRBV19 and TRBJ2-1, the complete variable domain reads DGGITQSPKYLFRKEGQNVTLSCEQNLNHDAMYWYRQDPGQGLRLIYYSQIVNDFQKGDIAEGYSVSREKKESFPLTVTSAQKNPTAFYLCASKRWDRVYNEQFFGPGTRLTVL.

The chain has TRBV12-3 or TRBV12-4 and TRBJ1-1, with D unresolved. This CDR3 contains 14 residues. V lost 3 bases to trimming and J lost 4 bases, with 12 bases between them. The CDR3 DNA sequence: TGTGCCAGCAGTTTGTACGGGGAGGGCACTGAAGCTTTCTTT. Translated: CASSLYGEGTEAFF.

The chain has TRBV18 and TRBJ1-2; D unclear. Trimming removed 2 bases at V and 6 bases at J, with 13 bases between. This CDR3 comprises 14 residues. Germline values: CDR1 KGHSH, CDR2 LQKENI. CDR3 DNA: TGTGCCAGCTCACCAACGGGTAATACCGATGGCTACACCTTC. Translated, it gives CASSPTGNTDGYTF.

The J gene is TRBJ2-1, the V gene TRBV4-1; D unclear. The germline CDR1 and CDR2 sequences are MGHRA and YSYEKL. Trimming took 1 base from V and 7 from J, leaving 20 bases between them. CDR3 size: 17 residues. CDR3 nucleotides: TGCGCCAGCAGCCAAGGTTTCTTGGTGCGACAAAAAAATGAGCAGTTCTTC. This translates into CASSQGFLVRQKNEQFF.

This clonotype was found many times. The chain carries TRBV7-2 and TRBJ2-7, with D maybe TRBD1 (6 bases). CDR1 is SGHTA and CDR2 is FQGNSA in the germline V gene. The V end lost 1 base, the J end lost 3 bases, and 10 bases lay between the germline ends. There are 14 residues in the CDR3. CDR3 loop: CASSLVGQLYEQYF. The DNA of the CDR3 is TGTGCCAGCAGCTTAGTTGGACAGCTCTACGAGCAGTACTTC.

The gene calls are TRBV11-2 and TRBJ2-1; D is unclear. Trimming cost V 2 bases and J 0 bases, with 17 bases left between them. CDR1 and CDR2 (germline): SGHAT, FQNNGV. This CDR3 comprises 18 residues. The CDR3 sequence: CASSLSLGHPSSYNEQFF. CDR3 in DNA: TGTGCCAGCAGCTTAAGTTTAGGTCACCCTAGCTCCTACAATGAGCAGTTCTTC.

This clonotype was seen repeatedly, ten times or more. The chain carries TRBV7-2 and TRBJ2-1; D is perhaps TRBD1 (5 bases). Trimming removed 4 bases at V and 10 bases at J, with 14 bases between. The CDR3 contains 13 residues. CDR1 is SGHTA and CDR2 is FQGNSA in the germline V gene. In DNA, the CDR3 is TGTGCCAGCAGCTCTCAAGGGGTAGGGGAGCAGTTCTTC. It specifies CASSSQGVGEQFF.

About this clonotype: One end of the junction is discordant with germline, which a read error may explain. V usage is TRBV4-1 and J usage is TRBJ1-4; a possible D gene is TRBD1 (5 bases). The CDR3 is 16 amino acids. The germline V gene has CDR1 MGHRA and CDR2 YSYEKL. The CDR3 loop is CASSHGVGGTDEKLFF. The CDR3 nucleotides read TGTGCCAGCAGCCATGGGGTCGGGGGGACGGATGAAAAACTGTTTTTT.

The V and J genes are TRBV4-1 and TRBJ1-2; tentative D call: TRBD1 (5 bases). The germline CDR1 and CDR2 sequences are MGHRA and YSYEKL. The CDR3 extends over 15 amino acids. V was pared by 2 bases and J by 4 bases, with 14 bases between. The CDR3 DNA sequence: TGCGCCAGCAGCCAATACAGCGGGGCTCTCTATGGCTACACCTTC. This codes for CASSQYSGALYGYTF.

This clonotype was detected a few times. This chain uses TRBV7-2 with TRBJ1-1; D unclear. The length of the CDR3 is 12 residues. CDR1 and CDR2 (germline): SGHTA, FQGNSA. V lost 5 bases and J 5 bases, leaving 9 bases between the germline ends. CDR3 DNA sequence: TGTGCCAGCAGCCCCGGTTGGACTGAAGCTTTCTTT. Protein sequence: CASSPGWTEAFF.

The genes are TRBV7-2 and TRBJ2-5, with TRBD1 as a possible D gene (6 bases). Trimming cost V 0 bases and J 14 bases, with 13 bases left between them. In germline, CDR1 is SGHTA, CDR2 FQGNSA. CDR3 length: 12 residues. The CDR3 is CASSLATGSPYF. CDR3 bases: TGTGCCAGCAGCTTAGCCACAGGGTCCCCCTACTTC. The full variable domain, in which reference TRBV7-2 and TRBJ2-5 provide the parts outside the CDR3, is GAGVSQSPSNKVTEKGKDVELRCDPISGHTALYWYRQSLGQGLEFLIYFQGNSAPDKSGLPSDRFSAERTGGSVSTLTIQRTQQEDSAVYLCASSLATGSPYFGPGTRLLVL.

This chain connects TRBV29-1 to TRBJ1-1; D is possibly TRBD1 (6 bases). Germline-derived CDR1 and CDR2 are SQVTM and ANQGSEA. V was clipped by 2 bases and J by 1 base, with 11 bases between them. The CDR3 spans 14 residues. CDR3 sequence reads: CSVERSGANTEAFF. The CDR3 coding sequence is TGCAGCGTTGAACGTTCGGGGGCGAACACTGAAGCTTTCTTT.

The CDR3 DNA sequence: TGTGCCAGCAGCCAAGGCGGCAGGTTGAGGGACATTCAGTACTTC. Translated, it gives CASSQGGRLRDIQYF. The chain joins TRBV3-1 to TRBJ2-4, with a tentative D call TRBD2 (5 bases). V was trimmed by 1 base and J by 8 bases, leaving 15 bases between them. Germline V gene lookup returns CDR1 LGHDT and CDR2 YNNKEL (reference sequence). The CDR3 is made up of 15 amino acids.

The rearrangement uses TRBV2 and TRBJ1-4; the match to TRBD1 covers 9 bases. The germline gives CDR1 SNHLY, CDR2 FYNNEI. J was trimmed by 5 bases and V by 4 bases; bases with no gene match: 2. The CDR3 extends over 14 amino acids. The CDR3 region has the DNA TGTGCCAGCAGTGTAGACAGGGGGAATGAAAAACTGTTTTTT. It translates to CASSVDRGNEKLFF.

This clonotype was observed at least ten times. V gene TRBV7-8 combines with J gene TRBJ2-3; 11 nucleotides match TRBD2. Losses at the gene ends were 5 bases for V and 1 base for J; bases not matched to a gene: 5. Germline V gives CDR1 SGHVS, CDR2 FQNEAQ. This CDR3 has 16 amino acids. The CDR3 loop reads CASSLIAGGGTDTQYF. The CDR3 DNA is TGTGCCAGCAGCCTTATAGCGGGGGGGGGCACAGATACGCAGTATTTT.

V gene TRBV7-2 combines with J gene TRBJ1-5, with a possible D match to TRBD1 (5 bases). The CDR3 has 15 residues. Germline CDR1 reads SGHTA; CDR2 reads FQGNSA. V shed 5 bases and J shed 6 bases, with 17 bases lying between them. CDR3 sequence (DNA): TGTGCCAGCAGCCAAAACGAGGGGATAGGTCAGCCCCAGCATTTT. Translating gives CASSQNEGIGQPQHF.

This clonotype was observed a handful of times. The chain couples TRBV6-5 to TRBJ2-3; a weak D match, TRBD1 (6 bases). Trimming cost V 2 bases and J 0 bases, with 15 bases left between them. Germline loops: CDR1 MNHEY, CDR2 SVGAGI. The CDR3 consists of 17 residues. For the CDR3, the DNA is TGTGCCAGCAGTTACCTAGAGGACAGAACAAGCACAGATACGCAGTATTTT. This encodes CASSYLEDRTSTDTQYF.